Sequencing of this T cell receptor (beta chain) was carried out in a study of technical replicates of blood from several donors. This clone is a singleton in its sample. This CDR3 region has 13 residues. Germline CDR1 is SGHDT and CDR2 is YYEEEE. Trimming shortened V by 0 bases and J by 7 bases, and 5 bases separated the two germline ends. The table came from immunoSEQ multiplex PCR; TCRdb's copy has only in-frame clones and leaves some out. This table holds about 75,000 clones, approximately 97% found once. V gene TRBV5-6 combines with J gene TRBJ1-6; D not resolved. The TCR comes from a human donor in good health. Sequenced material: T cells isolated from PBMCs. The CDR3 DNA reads TGTGCCAGCAGCTTGGGAAGCAATTCACCCCTCCACTTT. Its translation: CASSLGSNSPLHF.